What follows are 31 T cell receptor beta chains derived from one specimen sequenced in a study of shared clonotypes between healthy human individuals. Produced via immunoSEQ multiplex PCR; TCRdb's table is partial and in-frame only. The repertoire consists of more than 1,200,000 clones, with less than 99% occurring once and the leading ten covering under 0.45%. The sequenced sample consisted of naive CD4+ T cells sorted from blood. This sample's subset: CD45RA+ positively selected. These receptors all come from a man aged 25 to 40 in good health.

The chain employs TRBV6-5 and TRBJ2-7; D is undetermined. The germline CDR1 and CDR2 sequences are MNHEY and SVGAGI. V lost 6 bases and J 4 bases, leaving 13 bases between the germline ends. The CDR3 is 13 residues long. The CDR3 DNA reads TGTGCCAGCAGGGTAGCCCCTACGTACGAGCAGTACTTC. Its protein product is CASRVAPTYEQYF.

This clone was seen once. J is TRBJ2-2 and V is TRBV9; 7 nucleotides line up with TRBD1. Germline values: CDR1 SGDLS, CDR2 YYNGEE. This CDR3 is 15 amino acids long. Trimming removed 4 bases from V and 1 base from J; junction bases left unmatched: 4. CDR3 in DNA: TGTGCCAGCAGCATACGGACAGGGAACACCGGGGAGCTGTTTTTT. Translation: CASSIRTGNTGELFF.

The chain combines TRBV9 with TRBJ1-1; possible D gene TRBD1, 6 bases. This CDR3 region has 16 residues. V shed 0 bases and J shed 4 bases, with 16 bases lying between them. Germline V gene lookup returns CDR1 SGDLS and CDR2 YYNGEE. This chain's CDR3 is CASSVVQGSGVTEAFF. The CDR3 DNA reads TGTGCCAGCAGCGTAGTTCAGGGGTCGGGTGTCACTGAAGCTTTCTTT.

This chain uses TRBV19 with TRBJ1-2; the match to TRBD1 covers 10 bases. Germline loops: CDR1 LNHDA, CDR2 SQIVND (reference sequence). The J segment lost 2 bases and the V segment lost 7 bases, leaving 4 bases of the junction unmatched. This CDR3 has 14 amino acids. The CDR3 DNA reads TGTGCCAGTAAAAGGGACAGGGGAAACTATGGCTACACCTTC. Its protein product is CASKRDRGNYGYTF.

V usage is TRBV19 and J usage is TRBJ2-2, with D possibly TRBD1 on 6 matching bases. CDR1 and CDR2 (germline): LNHDA, SQIVND (reference sequence). The CDR3 sequence is 13 residues long. Trimming removed 2 bases at V and 5 bases at J, with 6 bases between. CDR3 nucleotide sequence: TGTGCCAGTAGTATACAGGGGACCGGGGAGCTGTTTTTT. It codes for CASSIQGTGELFF.

This clone has a single count. The CDR3 sequence: CSVRPLAASLFF. As DNA, the CDR3 is TGCAGCGTCAGGCCACTAGCGGCGAGTCTGTTCTTC. This chain uses TRBV29-1 with TRBJ2-1; 8 nucleotides match TRBD2. The CDR3 is 12 amino acids. The germline V gene encodes CDR1 SQVTM and CDR2 ANQGSEA. The V segment lost 6 bases and the J segment 15 bases; nucleotides outside the gene matches: 13.

The chain carries TRBV6-5 and TRBJ2-2; D is unresolved. V was pared by 7 bases and J by 4 bases, with 10 bases between. CDR3 length: 13 residues. Germline V gene sequence: CDR1 MNHEY, CDR2 SVGAGI. The CDR3: CASNPGRTGELFF. The CDR3 DNA is TGTGCCAGCAACCCAGGTCGCACCGGGGAGCTGTTTTTT.

V usage is TRBV18 and J usage is TRBJ1-2; possible D gene TRBD1, 6 bases. V gave up 6 bases and J gave up 0 bases, with 11 bases separating them. The CDR3 covers 14 residues. Germline-derived CDR1 and CDR2 are KGHSH and LQKENI. The CDR3: CASSMQGPNYGYTF. The CDR3 nucleotides are TGTGCCAGCTCTATGCAGGGGCCTAACTATGGCTACACCTTC.

The chain uses TRBV21-1 and TRBJ2-5; the table names TRBD1, a call not compared with the DNA. TRBV21-1 is labeled a pseudogene. The CDR3 has 16 residues. CDR3: CASSTPGQGIDETQYF. The DNA for the CDR3 is TGTGCCAGCAGCACCCCGGGACAGGGGATAGACGAGACCCAGTACTTC.

This clone was found once. The chain has TRBV19 and TRBJ1-2; 7 bases are a match to TRBD1. The CDR3 has 12 amino acids. V trimming: 11 bases; J trimming: 3 bases; junction bases outside the gene matches: 6. The germline CDR1 and CDR2 sequences are LNHDA and SQIVND (reference sequence). The chain's CDR3 is CALGDSYYGYTF. CDR3 in DNA: TGTGCCCTGGGGGACAGCTACTATGGCTACACCTTC.

This chain joins TRBV5-1 and TRBJ1-5; possibly TRBD1 for D (5 bases). Per the germline V gene, CDR1 is SGHRS and CDR2 is YFSETQ. The CDR3 is 16 amino acids. V was trimmed by 0 bases and J by 3 bases, leaving 13 bases between them. This CDR3 reads CASSLVERGPNQPQHF. In DNA form, the CDR3 reads TGCGCCAGCAGCTTGGTTGAAAGGGGCCCCAATCAGCCCCAGCATTTT.

The chain uses TRBV9 and TRBJ2-5; the match to TRBD2 covers 12 bases. The CDR3 has 15 amino acids. V lost 3 bases to trimming and J lost 4 bases; unmatched junction nucleotides: 4. Germline V gene sequence: CDR1 SGDLS, CDR2 YYNGEE. DNA of the CDR3: TGTGCCAGCAGCGACCTAGCGGGAGGGTTAGAGACCCAGTACTTC. The encoded protein is CASSDLAGGLETQYF.

V is TRBV28 and J is TRBJ2-3; D might be TRBD1 or TRBD2, each matching 5 bases. CDR3 size: 12 residues. V lost 3 bases and J 14 bases, leaving 15 bases between the germline ends. The germline V gene has CDR1 MDHEN and CDR2 SYDVKM. The CDR3 region has the DNA TGTGCCAGCAGTTTGGGGACCCTCTTGCCGTATTTT. It codes for CASSLGTLLPYF.

The chain carries TRBV27 and TRBJ1-5; D unclear. The CDR3 spans 16 residues. CDR1 is MNHEY, CDR2 SMNVEV, per germline (reference sequence). Trimming cost V 2 bases and J 2 bases, with 13 bases left between them. CDR3 nucleotide sequence: TGTGCCAGCAGTTTAGGGATGACTCGGGGCAATCAGCCCCAGCATTTT. This sequence encodes CASSLGMTRGNQPQHF.

This sequence joins TRBV2 and TRBJ2-1; D uncertain. This CDR3 is built from 8 residues. Per the germline V gene, CDR1 is SNHLY and CDR2 is FYNNEI. Trimming removed 6 bases from V and 12 bases from J, with 3 bases in between. CDR3 DNA sequence: TGTGCCAGCAGGGGGCAGTTCTTC. Protein product: CASRGQFF. Filled out from reference TRBV2 and TRBJ2-1, the complete variable domain reads EPEVTQTPSHQVTQMGQEVILRCVPISNHLYFYWYRQILGQKVEFLVSFYNNEISEKSEIFDDQFSVERPDGSNFTLKIRSTKLEDSAMYFCASRGQFFGPGTRLTVL.

The chain is built from TRBV7-3 and TRBJ2-1; TRBD1 agrees at 8 bases. V gave up 4 bases and J gave up 9 bases; unmatched junction bases: 5. The CDR3 runs to 13 residues. CDR1 is SGHTA, CDR2 FQGTGA, per germline. The CDR3 DNA reads TGTGCCAGCAGCTCTCGGGACAGGACTGAGCAGTTCTTC. This codes for CASSSRDRTEQFF.

Here the CDR3 DNA reads TGTGCCGGCGGGACAGATAATGAAAAACTGTTTTTT. Residues: CAGGTDNEKLFF. This sequence joins TRBV2 and TRBJ1-4; 7 bases map to TRBD1. The CDR3 is 12 amino acids. Trimming at V came to 11 bases and at J to 4 bases, leaving 4 bases not matched to a gene. Germline V gene sequence: CDR1 SNHLY, CDR2 FYNNEI.

V and J are TRBV4-1 and TRBJ2-3; 9 bases are shared with TRBD1. From germline, CDR1 is MGHRA and CDR2 YSYEKL. The CDR3 covers 16 residues. The V segment lost 1 base and the J segment 0 bases; nucleotides outside the gene matches: 2. The CDR3 DNA is TGCGCCAGCAGCCAAGTGGGACAGGGTAGCACAGATACGCAGTATTTT. It yields the protein CASSQVGQGSTDTQYF.

This chain connects TRBV7-3 to TRBJ2-1, with TRBD1 as a possible D gene (5 bases). Germline loops: CDR1 SGHTA, CDR2 FQGTGA. The ends were cut back, 4 bases at V and 7 bases at J, with 20 bases in the middle. This CDR3 has 16 amino acids. This CDR3 reads CASSSKQGIGSNEQFF. For the CDR3, the DNA is TGTGCCAGCAGCTCTAAGCAGGGCATCGGTAGTAATGAGCAGTTCTTC.

The chain couples TRBV6-1 to TRBJ1-1; D unresolved. Per the germline V gene, CDR1 is MNHNS and CDR2 is SASEGT. The CDR3 length is 15 residues. V lost 1 base to trimming and J lost 5 bases, with 14 bases between them. Written as DNA, the CDR3 is TGTGCCAGCAGTGAAGATGGGTCCCGCGGAACTGAAGCTTTCTTT. The encoded protein is CASSEDGSRGTEAFF.

The chain is built from TRBV5-5 and TRBJ2-3; 8 nucleotides match TRBD2. Germline V gene data show CDR1 as SGHKS and CDR2 as YYEKEE (reference sequence). The CDR3 is 16 amino acids. V trimming: 1 base; J trimming: 6 bases; junction bases outside the gene matches: 10. The chain's CDR3 is CASSLFPAGAGDTQYF. For the CDR3, the DNA is TGTGCCAGCAGCTTGTTTCCAGCGGGGGCGGGTGATACGCAGTATTTT.

This clone was observed a single time. The genes are TRBV5-1 and TRBJ2-7; D is ambiguous. Germline values: CDR1 SGHRS, CDR2 YFSETQ. The CDR3 is 15 residues long. V was shortened by 4 bases and J by 0 bases, with 14 bases between the two germline ends. The CDR3 is CASSNADILSYEQYF. CDR3 in DNA: TGCGCCAGCAGCAACGCAGACATCCTCTCCTACGAGCAGTACTTC.

The CDR3 region is CASSYESRGYHEQYF. The CDR3 DNA reads as TGCGCCAGCAGCTATGAATCCAGGGGATATCACGAGCAGTACTTC. The chain joins TRBV5-1 to TRBJ2-7; TRBD1 might be the D (6 bases). The V and J ends lost 3 bases and 5 bases respectively, with 18 bases between them. The length of the CDR3 is 15 residues. Germline V gene lookup returns CDR1 SGHRS and CDR2 YFSETQ.

This clone has a single count. This chain uses TRBV27 with TRBJ1-1; 11 positions agree with TRBD1. Germline V gives CDR1 MNHEY, CDR2 SMNVEV (reference sequence). After removal of 3 bases from V and 4 bases from J, the junction contained 16 bases not matched to a gene. The CDR3 is 19 amino acids. The CDR3 here is CASSLSLKGPGTGGTEAFF. The CDR3 bases are TGTGCCAGCAGTTTGAGTTTGAAGGGCCCCGGGACAGGGGGCACTGAAGCTTTCTTT.

The chain links TRBV9 to TRBJ1-2, with 7 positions matching TRBD1. Looked up from germline, CDR1 is SGDLS and CDR2 is YYNGEE. V was clipped by 4 bases and J by 2 bases; unmatched bases: 5. The CDR3 runs to 14 residues. In DNA form, the CDR3 reads TGTGCCAGCAGCCAGACGGGACAGAACTATGGCTACACCTTC. Amino acids: CASSQTGQNYGYTF.

This clone has only one observation. The chain carries TRBV7-8 and TRBJ1-4; possible D gene TRBD1, 5 bases. This CDR3 is 17 amino acids long. Looked up from germline, CDR1 is SGHVS and CDR2 is FQNEAQ. Trimming took 5 bases from V and 8 from J, leaving 24 bases between them. Here the CDR3 reads CASSERVFGTDEEKLFF. CDR3 in DNA: TGTGCCAGCAGCGAGAGGGTTTTTGGGACCGACGAGGAAAAACTGTTTTTT.

The chain has TRBV28 and TRBJ2-3; 8 bases map to TRBD1. In germline, CDR1 is MDHEN, CDR2 SYDVKM. V trimming: 6 bases; J trimming: 6 bases; junction bases outside the gene matches: 14. CDR3 length: 16 residues. CDR3 region: CASRDSGQGKMDTQYF. The CDR3 bases are TGTGCCAGCAGGGATTCAGGACAGGGTAAGATGGATACGCAGTATTTT.

The chain recombines TRBV6-5 with TRBJ1-5; no definite D call. V was cut by 6 bases and J by 3 bases, with 15 bases left in between. CDR1 is MNHEY, CDR2 SVGAGI, per germline. This CDR3 spans 15 amino acids. In DNA, the CDR3 is TGTGCCAGCAGGCTCCTGAACGGGTTCAATCAGCCCCAGCATTTT. Translating it yields CASRLLNGFNQPQHF.

The chain's CDR3 is CASSFRGGVYEQYF. CDR3 nucleotides: TGTGCCAGCAGCTTTCGAGGGGGGGTCTACGAGCAGTACTTC. The rearrangement joins TRBV11-2 to TRBJ2-7; a weak D match, TRBD2 (7 bases). This CDR3 has 14 residues. Germline V lookup: CDR1 SGHAT, CDR2 FQNNGV. Trimming removed 3 bases at V and 3 bases at J, with 12 bases between.

The chain carries TRBV14 and TRBJ2-1; D possibly matches TRBD1 or TRBD2 (6 bases each). V was cut by 0 bases and J by 7 bases, with 19 bases left in between. The CDR3 has 17 amino acids. CDR1 SGHDN and CDR2 FVKESK come from the germline V gene. The CDR3 loop reads CASSQDRAYRAGNEQFF. The CDR3 DNA reads as TGTGCCAGCAGCCAAGATAGGGCCTACAGGGCGGGGAATGAGCAGTTCTTC.

V gene TRBV5-5 combines with J gene TRBJ1-1; TRBD1 matches 8 bases. CDR3 size: 14 residues. Germline V gene sequence: CDR1 SGHKS, CDR2 YYEKEE (reference sequence). The V segment lost 7 bases and the J segment 4 bases; nucleotides outside the gene matches: 9. CDR3 sequence (DNA): TGTGCCAGCCTACGGACAGGGTCAAGCACTGAAGCTTTCTTT. This translates into CASLRTGSSTEAFF.